One and the same sample provided the 28 T cell receptor beta chains below, sequenced in a study of T cell repertoires in cytomegalovirus infection. A single record per CDR3 protein comes from TCRdb applying MiXCR to the reads. The sample has tens of thousands of distinct CDR3 sequences; more than 20% are singletons. Antigen specificity for these receptors is unknown. This material consisted of CD8+ T cells from cultured PBMCs, taken from culture after CMV antigen stimulation. The receptor source for this set is a human donor in good health (CMV status not recorded). Some clones in this sample may be carry-over from other donors' samples.

In its sample, this clonotype was seen a few times. The chain uses TRBV6-2 or TRBV6-3 and TRBJ1-1, with 7 bases identical to TRBD1. CDR3 length: 14 residues. Germline assignment: CDR1 MNHEY and CDR2 SVGEGT. V lost 5 bases and J lost 2; bases outside the gene matches: 5. As DNA, the CDR3 is TGTGCCAGCAGTCTCAACAGGGGAAACACTGAAGCTTTCTTT. It yields the protein CASSLNRGNTEAFF.

This chain links TRBV7-2 with TRBJ1-1, with a weak D call TRBD1 (5 bases). Trimming left V 2 bases short and J 1 base short, with 17 bases between. The CDR3 length is 17 residues. Germline CDR1 is SGHTA and CDR2 is FQGNSA. In DNA form, the CDR3 reads TGTGCCAGCAGCTTAACCCAGGGAACTGGGAGGAACACTGAAGCTTTCTTT. Translated: CASSLTQGTGRNTEAFF.

The genes are TRBV7-8 and TRBJ2-7; D remains unclear. CDR1 and CDR2 from the germline V gene are SGHVS and FQNEAQ. The CDR3 contains 13 residues. V lost 1 base, J lost 2 bases, and 6 bases lay in between. CDR3 DNA sequence: TGTGCCAGCAGCTTAGAGCTAGCCTACGAGCAGTACTTC. Its protein product is CASSLELAYEQYF.

In its sample, this clonotype was seen a few times. The V gene is TRBV7-6, the J gene TRBJ1-1; 9 bases align to TRBD1. This CDR3 is 14 amino acids long. The germline CDR1 and CDR2 sequences are SGHVS and FNYEAQ. V trimming: 5 bases; J trimming: 5 bases; junction bases outside the gene matches: 6. This CDR3 is CASSVGQGGTEAFF. The CDR3 DNA is TGTGCCAGCAGCGTGGGACAGGGCGGAACTGAAGCTTTCTTT.

There are many counts of this clonotype. This chain uses TRBV6-5 with TRBJ2-7; 9 bases fit TRBD1. The length of the CDR3 is 16 residues. In germline, CDR1 is MNHEY, CDR2 SVGAGI. J lost 6 bases, V lost 4 bases, and 13 bases had no gene match. The CDR3 reads CASSFSRTGAPFEQYF. The CDR3 region has the DNA TGTGCCAGCAGTTTCTCCCGGACAGGGGCCCCTTTCGAGCAGTACTTC.

This clonotype has at least ten counts. This chain connects TRBV28 to TRBJ2-4; 9 bases align to TRBD1. J was trimmed by 8 bases and V by 6 bases; bases with no gene match: 11. The CDR3 covers 15 residues. Germline V gene sequence: CDR1 MDHEN, CDR2 SYDVKM. In DNA, the CDR3 is TGTGCCAGCAGCCCTGGGACAGGGAGGGAGGACATTCAGTACTTC. It specifies CASSPGTGREDIQYF. The variable domain in full, completed from reference TRBV28 and TRBJ2-4, reads DVKVTQSSRYLVKRTGEKVFLECVQDMDHENMFWYRQDPGLGLRLIYFSYDVKMKEKGDIPEGYSVSREKKERFSLILESASTNQTSMYLCASSPGTGREDIQYFGAGTRLSVL.

The J gene is TRBJ1-4, the V gene TRBV7-8; possibly TRBD1 for D (5 bases). V was clipped by 5 bases and J by 0 bases, with 13 bases between them. This CDR3 has 16 residues. Germline CDR1 and CDR2: SGHVS and FQNEAQ. The CDR3 DNA follows: TGTGCCAGCAGCCCAGATGACAGAGCAACTAATGAAAAACTGTTTTTT. Its protein product is CASSPDDRATNEKLFF.

The rearrangement joins TRBV20-1 to TRBJ1-5, with a tentative D call TRBD1 (5 bases). This CDR3 has 14 residues. V was cut by 5 bases and J by 3 bases, with 14 bases left in between. Germline values: CDR1 DFQATT, CDR2 SNEGSKA (reference sequence). The CDR3 sequence: CSALDSLNNQPQHF. The CDR3 nucleotides read TGCAGTGCTCTAGACAGTTTAAACAATCAGCCCCAGCATTTT.

A few counts support this clonotype. The V call is TRBV4-2, the J call TRBJ1-5, with D unclear. Germline V gene data show CDR1 as LGHNA and CDR2 as YNFKEQ. The CDR3 is 16 residues long. Trimming pared 0 bases from V and 0 bases from J, leaving 9 bases between. The CDR3 DNA reads as TGTGCCAGCAGCCAAGACCCTTCAGCTAGCAATCAGCCCCAGCATTTT. Its protein product is CASSQDPSASNQPQHF.

This clonotype was seen many times. The chain has TRBV6-2 or TRBV6-3 and TRBJ1-1; perhaps TRBD1 as D (5 bases). Per the germline V gene, CDR1 is MNHEY and CDR2 is SVGEGT. The CDR3 sequence is 13 residues long. Trimming stripped 5 bases from V and 5 bases from J, with 12 bases between. The CDR3 DNA reads as TGTGCCAGCAGTCGCCACAGGAAGACTGAAGCTTTCTTT. It yields the protein CASSRHRKTEAFF.

This clonotype has at least ten counts. V usage is TRBV6-2 or TRBV6-3 and J usage is TRBJ1-1; the D gene is possibly TRBD1 (5 bases). This CDR3 spans 13 amino acids. V lost 7 bases, J lost 1 base, and 10 bases lay in between. Per the germline V gene, CDR1 is MNHEY and CDR2 is SVGEGT. The CDR3 DNA reads as TGTGCCAGCAACATACAGGAGAACACTGAAGCTTTCTTT. This translates into CASNIQENTEAFF.

This sequence joins TRBV12-3 or TRBV12-4 and TRBJ1-2; TRBD1 matches at 10 bases. The CDR3 covers 14 residues. After removal of 10 bases from V and 1 base from J, the junction contained 6 bases not matched to a gene. The CDR3 is CAIYGQGDNYGYTF. CDR3 sequence (DNA): TGTGCCATCTACGGACAGGGGGATAACTATGGCTACACCTTC.

V is TRBV20-1 and J is TRBJ2-6; possible D gene TRBD2, 5 bases. The CDR3 has 15 residues. Germline V CDR1 and CDR2: DFQATT, SNEGSKA (reference sequence). V gave up 3 bases and J gave up 1 base, with 10 bases separating them. The CDR3 here is CSASDGVSGANVLTF. The DNA for the CDR3 is TGCAGTGCTAGCGACGGGGTATCTGGGGCCAACGTCCTGACTTTC.

This chain links TRBV7-6 with TRBJ2-1; 10 bases map to TRBD1. CDR3 length: 15 amino acids. V lost 3 bases and J lost 2; bases outside the gene matches: 1. Germline loops: CDR1 SGHVS, CDR2 FNYEAQ. The chain's CDR3 is CASSFGTGAYNEQFF. DNA for the CDR3: TGTGCCAGCAGCTTCGGGACAGGGGCCTACAATGAGCAGTTCTTC.

This clonotype was picked up a small number of times. The chain uses TRBV6-1 and TRBJ2-3; D is unresolved. Germline CDR1 reads MNHNS; CDR2 reads SASEGT. Trimming took 5 bases from V and 7 from J, leaving 13 bases between them. CDR3 length: 13 residues. DNA of the CDR3: TGTGCCAGCAGTTCTAGGAGAGAGAATACGCAGTATTTT. It is translated as CASSSRRENTQYF.

This clonotype was detected a few times. The chain links TRBV12-3 or TRBV12-4 to TRBJ1-1; D is uncertain. CDR3 size: 15 residues. V was pared by 6 bases and J by 1 base, with 15 bases between. The CDR3 DNA reads TGTGCCAGCAGGCCTCGTGCGCTTCCGAACACTGAAGCTTTCTTT. This gives the protein CASRPRALPNTEAFF.

Here the CDR3 DNA reads TGTGCCAGCAGCCTCCTTCCGGGTGAGGGGGGAGGAAGATACGAGCAGTACTTC. Translated: CASSLLPGEGGGRYEQYF. The chain recombines TRBV7-9 with TRBJ2-7, with D tentatively TRBD1 or TRBD2 (6 bases each). V lost 5 bases, J lost 4 bases, and 27 bases lay in between. The CDR3 has 18 residues. The germline gives CDR1 SEHNR, CDR2 FQNEAQ (reference sequence).

The chain links TRBV28 to TRBJ1-5, with a possible D match to TRBD1 (5 bases). CDR3 length: 16 residues. Germline V gives CDR1 MDHEN, CDR2 SYDVKM. The ends were cut back, 5 bases at V and 6 bases at J, with 20 bases in the middle. CDR3 region: CASSPGTTRIFQPQHF. The CDR3 bases are TGTGCCAGCAGTCCCGGGACTACTCGAATCTTTCAGCCCCAGCATTTT.

This chain uses TRBV9 with TRBJ2-3, with 8 positions matching TRBD1. The CDR3 length is 16 residues. CDR1 is SGDLS and CDR2 is YYNGEE in the germline V gene. V shed 4 bases and J 6 bases; nucleotides not matched to a gene: 13. CDR3 nucleotides: TGTGCCAGCAGCCCAAGGGTGCAGGGGGCAGGCGATACGCAGTATTTT. This codes for CASSPRVQGAGDTQYF.

In DNA, the CDR3 is TGTGCCAGCAGTTTATCCCACAGGAAGAATCAGCCCCAGCATTTT. Translating gives CASSLSHRKNQPQHF. V gene TRBV28 combines with J gene TRBJ1-5, with D possibly matching TRBD1 (5 bases). The V gene's germline CDR1 is MDHEN and CDR2 SYDVKM. This CDR3 has 15 amino acids. V was pared by 1 base and J by 4 bases, with 11 bases between.

V and J are TRBV6-1 and TRBJ2-5; D is unresolved. The CDR3 consists of 11 residues. The germline V gene has CDR1 MNHNS and CDR2 SASEGT. V lost 4 bases, J lost 5 bases, and 5 bases lay in between. This CDR3 is CASSGMETQYF. The CDR3 bases are TGTGCCAGCAGTGGCATGGAGACCCAGTACTTC.

This clonotype was found a few times. This sequence joins TRBV12-3 or TRBV12-4 and TRBJ2-2, with D unresolved. This CDR3 comprises 12 residues. Trimming removed 10 bases at V and 5 bases at J, with 11 bases between. In nucleotides, the CDR3 is TGTGCCACCCTGCTAAGGACCGGGGAGCTGTTTTTT. Amino acids: CATLLRTGELFF.

This clonotype was detected ten times or more. The genes are TRBV7-2 and TRBJ1-1; no definite D call. Germline V gene data show CDR1 as SGHTA and CDR2 as FQGNSA. Trimming took 1 base from V and 5 from J, leaving 5 bases between them. This CDR3 is 12 amino acids long. For the CDR3, the DNA is TGTGCCAGCAGCTTAGGGCGAACTGAAGCTTTCTTT. Protein sequence: CASSLGRTEAFF.

This clonotype was picked up many times. This chain joins TRBV5-1 and TRBJ2-1; 7 nucleotides match TRBD1. Per germline, CDR1 SGHRS and CDR2 YFSETQ. Trimming at V came to 6 bases and at J to 2 bases, leaving 5 bases not matched to a gene. The CDR3 runs to 14 residues. Here the CDR3 reads CASTLTGPYNEQFF. CDR3 coding DNA: TGCGCCAGCACCCTGACAGGGCCCTACAATGAGCAGTTCTTC. Variable domain in full (rest from reference TRBV5-1 and TRBJ2-1): KAGVTQTPRYLIKTRGQQVTLSCSPISGHRSVSWYQQTPGQGLQFLFEYFSETQRNKGNFPGRFSGRQFSNSRSEMNVSTLELGDSALYLCASTLTGPYNEQFFGPGTRLTVL.

This clonotype was seen a handful of times. The chain is built from TRBV25-1 and TRBJ2-6; D remains unclear. This CDR3 is 15 amino acids long. The V and J ends lost 2 bases and 0 bases respectively, with 5 bases between them. Germline V gives CDR1 MGHDK, CDR2 SYGVNS. As DNA, the CDR3 is TGTGCCAGCAGTGAAGGGGTCTCTGGGGCCAACGTCCTGACTTTC. It specifies CASSEGVSGANVLTF.

The chain joins TRBV7-2 to TRBJ2-1; TRBD1 matches at 7 bases. The CDR3 has 15 residues. Per the germline V gene, CDR1 is SGHTA and CDR2 is FQGNSA. Trimming at V came to 5 bases and at J to 6 bases, leaving 10 bases not matched to a gene. The CDR3 spells CASSGRDSITNEQFF. The CDR3 nucleotides read TGTGCCAGCAGCGGCCGGGACAGTATTACCAATGAGCAGTTCTTC.

J is TRBJ2-3 and V is TRBV7-2; the match to TRBD2 covers 12 bases. The germline V gene encodes CDR1 SGHTA and CDR2 FQGNSA. The CDR3 has 15 amino acids. With V trimmed by 5 bases and J by 3 bases, 3 bases remained unmatched. CDR3 protein: CASSDGTSGTDTQYF. The CDR3 nucleotides read TGTGCCAGCAGCGATGGGACTAGCGGGACAGATACGCAGTATTTT.

The CDR3 region is CATRGGSQPQHF. The CDR3, as DNA: TGTGCCACACGAGGTGGCAGCCAGCCCCAGCATTTT. V is TRBV6-2 or TRBV6-3 and J is TRBJ1-5; the D is unclear. Germline V gene lookup returns CDR1 MNHEY and CDR2 SVGEGT. The CDR3 is made up of 12 amino acids. Trimming took 10 bases from V and 7 from J, leaving 14 bases between them.